These 2 T cell receptor beta chains came from one sample sequenced in a study of ipilimumab plus nivolumab after autologous stem cell transplantation. Assay: immunoSEQ multiplex PCR; the TCRdb copy retains only in-frame clones and omits some. The data show about 40,000 clones, with around 93% seen just once and over 0.85% held by the top ten. Sequences were derived from PBMCs, sampled in a trial of ipilimumab plus nivolumab as post-transplant consolidation. These receptors were obtained from a male donor with multiple myeloma.

This chain's CDR3 is CASSYPGAGETQYF. CDR3 DNA: TGTGCCAGCAGTTACCCAGGGGCGGGAGAGACCCAGTACTTC. The chain links TRBV6-6 to TRBJ2-5; possibly TRBD1 for D (6 bases). V lost 2 bases and J 4 bases, leaving 11 bases between the germline ends. Germline values: CDR1 MNHNY, CDR2 SVGAGI (reference sequence). The CDR3 consists of 14 residues.

This chain connects TRBV27 to TRBJ2-2; D ambiguous. CDR3 length: 15 amino acids. The V gene lost 0 bases and the J gene lost 1 base, with 6 bases spanning the gap. The germline V gene has CDR1 MNHEY and CDR2 SMNVEV (reference sequence). The CDR3 DNA is TGTGCCAGCAGTTTATCCCATCTGAACACCGGGGAGCTGTTTTTT. Translation: CASSLSHLNTGELFF.